This entry lists 17 T cell receptor beta chains sequenced from one sample in a study of response to subunit inactivated influenza vaccine. One entry per CDR3 protein, called by TCRdb with MiXCR from the RT-PCR reads. Here the sample spans 400,000 to 550,000 distinct CDR3 sequences, about 25% being singletons. The material was CD4+ T cells sorted from PBMCs, obtained 4 to 6 days after vaccination. The receptors originated from a middle-aged man who received an inactivated influenza vaccine.

This clonotype was counted many times. The V gene is TRBV6-1, the J gene TRBJ1-4, with 8 bases lining up with TRBD1. The CDR3 runs to 15 residues. Germline CDR1 is MNHNS and CDR2 is SASEGT. The junction had 7 bases not matched to a gene; V was cut back by 5 bases and J by 5 bases. Here the CDR3 reads CASSMGQASNEKLFF. CDR3 DNA: TGTGCCAGCAGTATGGGACAGGCTTCAAATGAAAAACTGTTTTTT.

The chain is built from TRBV3-1 and TRBJ2-2; TRBD2 matches at 8 bases. Trimming cost V 1 base and J 3 bases; bases outside gene matches: 10. The V gene's germline CDR1 is LGHDT and CDR2 YNNKEL (reference sequence). This CDR3 comprises 18 residues. The CDR3 nucleotides are TGTGCCAGCAGCCAAGCCCCCGGGGGGGTGGGGGACACCGGGGAGCTGTTTTTT. Encoded protein: CASSQAPGGVGDTGELFF.

The chain uses TRBV10-1 and TRBJ1-2; D perhaps matches TRBD1 (5 bases). Per the germline V gene, CDR1 is WNHNN and CDR2 is SYGVQD (reference sequence). This CDR3 is 16 amino acids long. V lost 0 bases, J lost 4 bases, and 15 bases lay in between. CDR3 sequence: CASSESGLNRVYGYTF. The CDR3 coding sequence is TGCGCCAGCAGTGAGTCGGGACTGAATCGAGTCTATGGCTACACCTTC.

This chain connects TRBV20-1 to TRBJ1-5; D not resolved. Trimming removed 3 bases at V and 8 bases at J, with 29 bases between. Looked up from germline, CDR1 is DFQATT and CDR2 is SNEGSKA (reference sequence). This CDR3 contains 18 residues. The CDR3 sequence is CSASGYRAKGSMGEPQHF. The CDR3 DNA follows: TGCAGTGCTAGTGGATACCGGGCCAAAGGTTCGATGGGTGAGCCCCAGCATTTT.

This clonotype was counted only a few times. This chain links TRBV27 with TRBJ1-4; 9 bases are a match to TRBD1. The CDR3 covers 14 residues. Trimming removed 7 bases from V and 5 bases from J; junction bases left unmatched: 5. Germline V gene lookup returns CDR1 MNHEY and CDR2 SMNVEV (reference sequence). CDR3 DNA: TGTGCCAGCACCACCGGGACAGGGAATGAAAAACTGTTTTTT. Its protein is CASTTGTGNEKLFF.

This clonotype was seen just once. The chain recombines TRBV7-9 with TRBJ2-7; 9 positions match TRBD1. Germline V CDR1 and CDR2: SEHNR, FQNEAQ (reference sequence). V dropped 1 base and J dropped 6; count of bases not matched to a gene: 10. The CDR3 covers 16 residues. The CDR3 nucleotides are TGTGCCAGCAGCTTAGTATATGGGACAGGGAACCTCGAGCAGTACTTC. It is translated as CASSLVYGTGNLEQYF.

The chain links TRBV3-1 to TRBJ1-3, with TRBD1 identical over 7 bases. Losses at the gene ends were 6 bases for V and 0 bases for J; bases not matched to a gene: 2. This CDR3 has 14 residues. CDR1 and CDR2 (germline): LGHDT, YNNKEL (reference sequence). The CDR3: CASRGQFSGNTIYF. The DNA of the CDR3 is TGTGCCAGCAGGGGACAGTTCTCTGGAAACACCATATATTTT.

A few counts support this clonotype. The chain employs TRBV12-3 or TRBV12-4 and TRBJ2-7; 11 nucleotides match TRBD2. CDR3 length equals 16 residues. V lost 6 bases, J lost 8 bases, and 15 bases stayed unmatched. This CDR3 is CASSPVGTSGPLQQYF. The CDR3 DNA reads TGTGCCAGCAGCCCCGTAGGGACTAGCGGACCCCTGCAGCAGTACTTC.

Comments on this clonotype: The junction differs from germline at one of its ends, possibly a read error. The rearrangement links TRBV4-1 to TRBJ1-2, with D unresolved. The CDR3 extends over 16 amino acids. Germline loops: CDR1 MGHRA, CDR2 YSYEKL. The CDR3 DNA is TGCGCCAGCAGACAAGTCGGTCGCACTTTGAACTATGGCTACACCTTC. Its protein is CASRQVGRTLNYGYTF.

The rearrangement links TRBV7-2 to TRBJ2-7, with 11 bases identical to TRBD2. CDR1 and CDR2 (germline): SGHTA, FQGNSA. The CDR3 has 15 amino acids. The J segment lost 3 bases and the V segment lost 5 bases, leaving 6 bases of the junction unmatched. The CDR3 is CASSLTSGSRYEQYF. Here the CDR3 DNA reads TGTGCCAGCAGCCTTACTAGCGGGAGCCGCTACGAGCAGTACTTC.

This chain joins TRBV24-1 and TRBJ1-5, with D uncertain. The CDR3 sequence is 13 residues long. Germline V gene lookup returns CDR1 KGHDR and CDR2 SFDVKD. Deletions cut 5 bases from V and 6 bases from J, with 10 bases between. The CDR3 coding sequence is TGTGCCACCAGTGCCCGGGAGGGTCAGCCCCAGCATTTT. Protein product: CATSAREGQPQHF.

The rearrangement uses TRBV12-3 or TRBV12-4 and TRBJ2-7; the D is unclear. Trimming stripped 2 bases from V and 0 bases from J, with 11 bases between. The CDR3 runs to 15 residues. Here the CDR3 reads CASSLRGSYSYEQYF. CDR3 DNA: TGTGCCAGCAGTTTACGTGGGTCTTACTCCTACGAGCAGTACTTC.

The CDR3 DNA reads as TGTGCCAGCAGTTACCCTAGCGGGGATTTTTCGGAGACCCAGTACTTC. It translates to CASSYPSGDFSETQYF. This chain connects TRBV6-2 or TRBV6-3 to TRBJ2-5; 9 positions agree with TRBD2. CDR3 length: 16 residues. Trimming took 2 bases from V and 5 from J; bases not matched to a gene: 9. Germline V gives CDR1 MNHEY, CDR2 SVGEGT.

This chain uses TRBV6-1 with TRBJ2-2; D is perhaps TRBD1 or TRBD2 (6 bases each). The CDR3 loop spans 15 amino acids. The V and J ends lost 5 bases and 0 bases respectively, with 10 bases between them. The germline gives CDR1 MNHNS, CDR2 SASEGT. In DNA form, the CDR3 reads TGTGCCAGCAGTAAGGGGGGATCGAACACCGGGGAGCTGTTTTTT. This gives the protein CASSKGGSNTGELFF.

The V and J genes are TRBV12-3 or TRBV12-4 and TRBJ2-7, with D unresolved. The V end lost 6 bases, the J end lost 9 bases, and 12 bases lay between the germline ends. The CDR3 is made up of 11 amino acids. The CDR3 sequence is CASSPSLVQYF. The CDR3 DNA reads TGTGCCAGCAGCCCCTCCCTAGTGCAGTACTTC.

The CDR3 loop is CASSYSSTGRLEQYF. Here the CDR3 DNA reads TGTGCCAGCAGTTACTCATCGACAGGTCGCCTCGAGCAGTACTTC. The rearrangement joins TRBV6-5 to TRBJ2-7, with D possibly TRBD1 on 6 matching bases. Trimming pared 0 bases from V and 6 bases from J, leaving 15 bases between. The CDR3 runs to 15 residues. Germline V gene data show CDR1 as MNHEY and CDR2 as SVGAGI.

This clonotype has only a few counts. The J gene is TRBJ2-7, the V gene TRBV2; 8 positions agree with TRBD1. The CDR3 consists of 14 residues. Germline V lookup: CDR1 SNHLY, CDR2 FYNNEI. With 6 bases clipped from V and 3 bases from J, the junction kept 7 bases outside the gene matches. The CDR3 reads CASRRDRPFYEQYF. The CDR3 coding sequence is TGTGCCAGCAGACGGGACAGGCCTTTCTACGAGCAGTACTTC.